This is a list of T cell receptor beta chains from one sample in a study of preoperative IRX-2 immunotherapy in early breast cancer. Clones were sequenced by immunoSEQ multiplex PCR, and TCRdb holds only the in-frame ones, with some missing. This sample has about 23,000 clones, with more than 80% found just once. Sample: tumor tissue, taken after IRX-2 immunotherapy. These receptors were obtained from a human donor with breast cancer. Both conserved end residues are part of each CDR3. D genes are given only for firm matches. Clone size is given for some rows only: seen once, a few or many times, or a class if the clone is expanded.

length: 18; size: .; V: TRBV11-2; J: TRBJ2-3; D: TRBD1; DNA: TGTGCCAGCAGCTTTACAATAGGGGGACAGTCTAGCACAGATACGCAGTATTTT; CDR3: CASSFTIGGQSSTDTQYF
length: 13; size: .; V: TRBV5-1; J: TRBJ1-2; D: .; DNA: TGCGCCAGCAGCTTGGATCGGGGGGAAGGCTACACCTTC; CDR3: CASSLDRGEGYTF
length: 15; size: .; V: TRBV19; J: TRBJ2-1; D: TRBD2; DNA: TGTGCCAGTAGTATAGAGGCGGGGGGGTACAATGAGCAGTTCTTC; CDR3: CASSIEAGGYNEQFF
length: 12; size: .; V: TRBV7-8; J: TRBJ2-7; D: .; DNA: TGTGCCAGCAGCATCTCCGCCTACGAGCAGTACTTC; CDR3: CASSISAYEQYF
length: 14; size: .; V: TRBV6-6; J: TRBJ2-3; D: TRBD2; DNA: TGTGCCAGCAGGCCTTCTAGCGGGGGGTTGACGCAGTATTTT; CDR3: CASRPSSGGLTQYF
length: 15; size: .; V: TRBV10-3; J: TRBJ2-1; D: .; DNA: TGTGCCATCAGCCCGACGGAATACTCCTACAATGAGCAGTTCTTC; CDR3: CAISPTEYSYNEQFF
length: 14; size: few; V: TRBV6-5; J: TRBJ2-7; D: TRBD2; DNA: TGTGCCAGCAGTTACGGTAGCGGGATTTACGAGCAGTACTTC; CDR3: CASSYGSGIYEQYF
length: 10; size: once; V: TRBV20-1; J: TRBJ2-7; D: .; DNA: TGCAGTGCTCTTGATGGGACGCCGTACTTC; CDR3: CSALDGTPYF
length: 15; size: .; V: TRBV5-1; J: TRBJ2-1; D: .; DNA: TGCGCCAGCAGCTTGGGGCTAGCTTCCTACAATGAGCAGTTCTTC; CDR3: CASSLGLASYNEQFF
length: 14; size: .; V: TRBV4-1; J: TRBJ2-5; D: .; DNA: TGCGCCAGCAGCCAAGACGACCTAAGGGAGACCCAGTACTTC; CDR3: CASSQDDLRETQYF
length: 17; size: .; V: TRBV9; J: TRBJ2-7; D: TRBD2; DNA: TGTGCCAGCAGCGCCCGAGGGAGCGGGAGGGCCGGGTACGAGCAGTACTTC; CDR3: CASSARGSGRAGYEQYF
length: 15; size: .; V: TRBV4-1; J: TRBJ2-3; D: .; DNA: TGCGCCAGCAGCCTCCTTTGGGGTCCCAATCAGCCCCAGTATTTT; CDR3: CASSLLWGPNQPQYF
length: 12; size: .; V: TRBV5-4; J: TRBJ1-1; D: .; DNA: TGTGCCAGCAGCTTGCTTAACACTGAAGCTTTCTTT; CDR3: CASSLLNTEAFF
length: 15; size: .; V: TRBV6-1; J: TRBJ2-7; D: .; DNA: TGTGCCAGCAGTTTGATCTGGGAGTCCTCCTACGAGCAGTACTTC; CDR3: CASSLIWESSYEQYF
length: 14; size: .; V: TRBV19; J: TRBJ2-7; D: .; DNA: TGTGCCAGTAGTCTCGACGGGGGAACCTACGAGCAGTACTTC; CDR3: CASSLDGGTYEQYF
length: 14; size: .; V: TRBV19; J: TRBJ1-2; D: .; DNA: TGTGCCAGTAGTATAGATAACACTAACTATGGCTACACCTTC; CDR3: CASSIDNTNYGYTF
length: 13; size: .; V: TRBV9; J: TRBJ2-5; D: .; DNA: TGTGCCAGCAGCGTAGGAGGGCGAGAGACCCAGTACTTC; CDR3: CASSVGGRETQYF
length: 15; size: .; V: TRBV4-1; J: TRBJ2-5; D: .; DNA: TGCGCCAGCAGCCAAGATCTACCGGGACAAGAGACCCAGTACTTC; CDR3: CASSQDLPGQETQYF
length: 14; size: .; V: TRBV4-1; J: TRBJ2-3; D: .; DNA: TGCGCCAGCAGCCAAGATCCGCAGGCAGATACGCAGTATTTT; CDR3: CASSQDPQADTQYF
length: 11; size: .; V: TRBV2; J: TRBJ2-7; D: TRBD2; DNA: TGTGCCGGCAGCGGGGACTACGAGCAGTACTTC; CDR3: CAGSGDYEQYF
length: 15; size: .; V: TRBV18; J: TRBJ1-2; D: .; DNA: TGTGCCAGCTCACCACCTAATCCGGGTAGAAGCGGCTACACCTTC; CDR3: CASSPPNPGRSGYTF
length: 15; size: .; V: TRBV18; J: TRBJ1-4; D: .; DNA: TGTGCCAGCACCCAGGAAGCGGCAACTAATGAAAAACTGTTTTTT; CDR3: CASTQEAATNEKLFF
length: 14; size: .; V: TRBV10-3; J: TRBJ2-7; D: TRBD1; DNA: TGTGCCATCAGCAAAGGGACAGGGCAGGACGAGCAGTACTTC; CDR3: CAISKGTGQDEQYF
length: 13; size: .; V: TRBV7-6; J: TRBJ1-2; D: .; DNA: TGTGCCAGCACCACTAACGGGTGGGATGGCTACACCTTC; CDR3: CASTTNGWDGYTF
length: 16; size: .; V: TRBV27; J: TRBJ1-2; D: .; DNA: TGTGCCAGCAGTTTATCGAGACAGACTATCTCGGGGGGCTACACCTTC; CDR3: CASSLSRQTISGGYTF
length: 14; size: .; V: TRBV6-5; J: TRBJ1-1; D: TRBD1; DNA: TGTGCCAGCAGTTTCCTTACAGGGGGCACTGAAGCTTTCTTT; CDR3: CASSFLTGGTEAFF
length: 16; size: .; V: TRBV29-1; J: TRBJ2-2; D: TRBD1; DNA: TGCAGCGTTGTTCCCGGACAGGGAAAAGTTGGCGGGGAGCTGTTTTTT; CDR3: CSVVPGQGKVGGELFF
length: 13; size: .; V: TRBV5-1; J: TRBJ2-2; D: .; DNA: TGCGCCAGCAGCTGGCGCGTCTCCGGGGAGCTGTTTTTT; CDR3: CASSWRVSGELFF
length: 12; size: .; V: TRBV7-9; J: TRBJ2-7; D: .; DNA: TGTGCCAGCAGCCAGGGATCCTACGAGCAGTACTTC; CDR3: CASSQGSYEQYF
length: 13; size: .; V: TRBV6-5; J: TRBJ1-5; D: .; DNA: TGTGCCAGCAGTTATTATCGGGAACAGCCCCAGCATTTT; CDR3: CASSYYREQPQHF
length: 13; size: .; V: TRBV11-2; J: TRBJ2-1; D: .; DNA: TGTGCCAGCAGCTATACAGGGATTAATGAGCAGTTCTTC; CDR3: CASSYTGINEQFF
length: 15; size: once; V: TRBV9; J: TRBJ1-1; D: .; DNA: TGTGCCAGCAGCGTGTGGGACGGGGGGAACACTGAAGCTTTCTTT; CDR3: CASSVWDGGNTEAFF
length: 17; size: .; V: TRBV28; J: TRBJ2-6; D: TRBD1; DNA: TGTGCCAGCTGTATAGGGACAGGGATAGCCGGGGCCAACGTCCTGACTTTC; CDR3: CASCIGTGIAGANVLTF
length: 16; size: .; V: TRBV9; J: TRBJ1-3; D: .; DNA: TGTGCCAGCAGCGTAGGCGGGGCGAGTGGTCCAAACACCATATATTTT; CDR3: CASSVGGASGPNTIYF
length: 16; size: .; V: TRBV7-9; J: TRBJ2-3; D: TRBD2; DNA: TGTGCCAGCAGCTTGTATGCTAGCGGGGGGGCAGGTACGCAGTATTTT; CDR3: CASSLYASGGAGTQYF
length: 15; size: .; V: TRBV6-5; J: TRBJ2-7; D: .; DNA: TGTGTCAGCAGTTACTCGGACACACTATACTACGAGCAGTACTTC; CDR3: CVSSYSDTLYYEQYF
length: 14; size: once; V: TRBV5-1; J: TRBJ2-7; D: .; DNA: TGCGCCAGCAAACCCCAGGGGGGCAACTACGAGCAGTACTTC; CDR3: CASKPQGGNYEQYF
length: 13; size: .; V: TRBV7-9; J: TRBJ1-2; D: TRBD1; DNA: TGTGCCAGCAGCTTTAACCCAACCACAGGGGACCACTTC; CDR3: CASSFNPTTGDHF
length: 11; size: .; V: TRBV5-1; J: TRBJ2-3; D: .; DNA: TGCGCCAGCAGCTTAGAAGATACGCAGTATTTT; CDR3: CASSLEDTQYF
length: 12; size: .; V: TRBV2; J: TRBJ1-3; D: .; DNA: TGTGCCAGCAGTGGACAGGGAAACACCATATATTTT; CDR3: CASSGQGNTIYF
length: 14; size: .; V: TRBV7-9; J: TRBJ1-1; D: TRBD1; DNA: TGTGCCAGCAGCTTAGGAGGGACAGCCACTGAAGCTTTCTTT; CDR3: CASSLGGTATEAFF
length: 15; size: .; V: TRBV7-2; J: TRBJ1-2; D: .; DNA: TGTGCCAGCAGCTTAGAAATTTGGGGCGACTATGGCTACACCTTC; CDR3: CASSLEIWGDYGYTF